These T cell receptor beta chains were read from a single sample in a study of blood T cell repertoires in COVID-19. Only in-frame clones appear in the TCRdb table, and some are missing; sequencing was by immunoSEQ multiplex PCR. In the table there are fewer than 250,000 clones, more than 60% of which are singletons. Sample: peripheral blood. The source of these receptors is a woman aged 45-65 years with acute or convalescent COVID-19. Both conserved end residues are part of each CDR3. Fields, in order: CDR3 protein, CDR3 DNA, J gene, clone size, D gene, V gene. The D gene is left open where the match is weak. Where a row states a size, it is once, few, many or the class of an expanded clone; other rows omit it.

CDR3: CASSPRDSLNTEAFF; DNA: TGCGCCAGCAGCCCCAGGGACAGCTTGAACACTGAAGCTTTCTTT; J: TRBJ1-1; size: few; D: TRBD1; V: TRBV5-1
CDR3: CATSRDYTGTDGHGYTF; DNA: TGTGCCACCAGCAGAGATTATACAGGGACGGATGGTCATGGCTACACCTTC; J: TRBJ1-2; size: NA; D: NA; V: TRBV15
CDR3: CASRGLAGSSYEQYF; DNA: TGTGCCAGCCGGGGACTAGCGGGTAGCTCCTACGAGCAGTACTTC; J: TRBJ2-7; size: NA; D: TRBD2; V: TRBV6-5
CDR3: CATSDLGGWGPDTQYF; DNA: TGTGCCACCAGTGATTTGGGCGGTTGGGGGCCAGATACGCAGTATTTT; J: TRBJ2-3; size: NA; D: NA; V: TRBV24-1
CDR3: CASSLERAFAGELFF; DNA: TGTGCCAGCAGCTTAGAGAGGGCATTCGCCGGGGAGCTGTTTTTT; J: TRBJ2-2; size: few; D: NA; V: TRBV7-8
CDR3: CASSRVLAISYNEQFF; DNA: TGTGCCAGCAGCAGAGTTCTAGCTATCTCCTACAATGAGCAGTTCTTC; J: TRBJ2-1; size: NA; D: NA; V: TRBV3-1/TRBV3-2
CDR3: CASSLVRVGQGRGEQFF; DNA: TGTGCCAGCAGCTTAGTTCGGGTCGGACAGGGGAGGGGTGAGCAGTTCTTC; J: TRBJ2-1; size: NA; D: TRBD1; V: TRBV11-2
CDR3: CASSTQVSYEQYF; DNA: TGTGCCAGCAGCACTCAGGTATCCTACGAGCAGTACTTC; J: TRBJ2-7; size: NA; D: NA; V: TRBV5-4
CDR3: CASSSNRALFGEQYF; DNA: TGTGCCAGCAGTTCAAACAGGGCGTTGTTTGGCGAGCAGTACTTC; J: TRBJ2-7; size: NA; D: NA; V: TRBV27
CDR3: CASKVRDTEAFF; DNA: TGTGCCAGCAAAGTGAGGGACACTGAAGCTTTCTTT; J: TRBJ1-1; size: NA; D: NA; V: TRBV6-5
CDR3: CAWSLQGDSPLHF; DNA: TGTGCCTGGAGTCTCCAAGGAGATTCACCCCTCCACTTT; J: TRBJ1-6; size: NA; D: NA; V: TRBV30
CDR3: CASSYSTFIAQGEAFF; DNA: TGTGCCAGCAGTTACTCGACATTTATAGCACAGGGTGAAGCTTTCTTT; J: TRBJ1-1; size: many; D: NA; V: TRBV6-5
CDR3: CATSEWGTGNTGELFF; DNA: TGTGCCACCAGCGAGTGGGGGACAGGGAACACCGGGGAGCTGTTTTTT; J: TRBJ2-2; size: NA; D: TRBD1; V: TRBV24-1
CDR3: CASSPMATSNYGYTF; DNA: TGTGCCAGCTCACCAATGGCAACCTCTAACTATGGCTACACCTTC; J: TRBJ1-2; size: few; D: NA; V: TRBV18
CDR3: CASSSDHRGSYEQYF; DNA: TGTGCCAGCAGCTCCGACCACAGGGGATCCTACGAGCAGTACTTC; J: TRBJ2-7; size: NA; D: TRBD1; V: TRBV28
CDR3: CASSVQTGRNEKLFF; DNA: TGTGCCAGCAGTGTTCAGACAGGGAGGAATGAAAAACTGTTTTTT; J: TRBJ1-4; size: NA; D: TRBD1; V: TRBV2
CDR3: CASSPTLAGTYEQYF; DNA: TGTGCCAGCAGTCCAACACTAGCGGGAACCTACGAGCAGTACTTC; J: TRBJ2-7; size: NA; D: TRBD2; V: TRBV27
CDR3: CASSPRGAGLWKQYF; DNA: TGTGCCAGCAGTCCCCGGGGAGCCGGGCTTTGGAAGCAGTACTTC; J: TRBJ2-7; size: few; D: NA; V: TRBV27
CDR3: CASSRTSGHNEQFF; DNA: TGTGCCAGCAGCCGGACTAGCGGTCACAATGAGCAGTTCTTC; J: TRBJ2-1; size: NA; D: TRBD2; V: TRBV7-9
CDR3: CASSEEALAKNIQYF; DNA: TGCGCCAGCAGTGAGGAAGCGTTAGCCAAAAACATTCAGTACTTC; J: TRBJ2-4; size: NA; D: NA; V: TRBV10-2
CDR3: CASSYGVGNEKLFF; DNA: TGCGCCAGCAGCTACGGGGTGGGTAATGAAAAACTGTTTTTT; J: TRBJ1-4; size: NA; D: NA; V: TRBV5-1